This is a list of T cell receptor beta chains from one sample in a study of blood T cell repertoires in COVID-19. Profiling relied on immunoSEQ multiplex PCR, and the TCRdb table lists in-frame clones only, not all of them. The table has tens of thousands of clones, approximately 84% seen once. Material: peripheral blood. Receptors were obtained from an older woman with acute or convalescent COVID-19. CDR3s leave out the opening cysteine and the closing phenylalanine or tryptophan. D genes are given only for firm matches. Clone size is not always given. Where it is, it says once, few, many or a class for expanded clones.

>TRBJ1-2|TRBV3-1/TRBV3-2|.|.
ASSPSAGAYGYT
>TRBJ1-2|TRBV6-4|.|.
ASSRGAGTNYGYT
>TRBJ1-3|TRBV21-1|.|.
ASSHGERGYRPGNTIY
>TRBJ2-5|TRBV5-1|.|.
ASSWRRDETQY
>TRBJ1-2|TRBV6-6|.|TRBD1
ASSDPGTGNYGYT
>TRBJ1-2|TRBV5-6|.|.
ASGQGVGYT
>TRBJ1-2|TRBV6-5|.|.
ASRLRGKNYGYT
>TRBJ2-7|TRBV6-5|.|TRBD1
ASSSQGGHEQY
>TRBJ1-6|TRBV6-5|.|.
ASRGGAGYNSPLH
>TRBJ2-7|TRBV6-5|once|TRBD1
ASSFRQGTTYEQY
>TRBJ1-1|TRBV5-8|.|.
ASSLSGTEAF
>TRBJ1-1|TRBV11-3|.|.
ASSLAQGGTEAF
>TRBJ1-1|TRBV19|.|TRBD1
ASKQSGTATEAF
>TRBJ2-7|TRBV7-9|.|TRBD1
ASSRQGGDGEQY
>TRBJ2-7|TRBV30|.|TRBD1
AWSPRDRPPYEQY
>TRBJ1-2|TRBV2|few|.
ASSARNYGYT
>TRBJ2-3|TRBV7-3|.|TRBD2
ASSISGGLTDTQY
>TRBJ1-6|TRBV9|.|.
ASSVESQPNSPLH
>TRBJ2-7|TRBV28|.|.
ASSFGSLYEQY
>TRBJ2-3|TRBV18|.|TRBD2
ASSSTLAQFPDTQY
>TRBJ1-2|TRBV24-1|.|TRBD1
ATSDNRGFYGYT
>TRBJ1-2|TRBV7-2|.|TRBD1
ASSLTGTGAEGYT
>TRBJ2-5|TRBV15|once|.
ATSRPGLPQETQY
>TRBJ1-2|TRBV6-1|.|.
ASSEHLSYGYT
>TRBJ2-1|TRBV7-9|.|.
ASSRGGYNEQF
>TRBJ1-2|TRBV3-1/TRBV3-2|.|.
ASSQMGGYGYT
>TRBJ1-2|TRBV6-5|few|TRBD1
ASRSTLGTGDGYT
>TRBJ1-1|TRBV19|.|.
ATRDLRGGQNTEAF
>TRBJ1-5|TRBV19|.|.
ASSNWGGVSQPQH
>TRBJ2-7|TRBV4-1|.|.
ASSQGRGAQAYEQY
>TRBJ1-2|TRBV3-1/TRBV3-2|.|TRBD1
ASSRSGTGVYGYT
>TRBJ2-7|TRBV6-6|few|TRBD1
ASRPGQGGRYEQY
>TRBJ1-3|TRBV12-1|.|.
ASSPTVPSGNTIY
>TRBJ2-2|TRBV7-3|.|TRBD2
ASSRTSGAQNTGELF
>TRBJ2-1|TRBV30|.|.
AWSDLGFQF
>TRBJ2-5|TRBV4-1|.|TRBD1
ASSQDGTGGQETQY
>TRBJ1-1|TRBV5-1|.|.
ASKPRAREGTEAF
>TRBJ1-1|TRBV6-5|.|.
ASSLRGSGTEAF
>TRBJ1-5|TRBV7-6|.|.
ASSLTQNQPQH
>TRBJ2-7|TRBV7-9|.|.
ASSSLSYEQY
>TRBJ1-2|TRBV24-1|.|.
ATSDSGYGYT
>TRBJ1-1|TRBV3-1/TRBV3-2|once|.
ASSQEGAFRGTEAF
>TRBJ1-2|TRBV24-1|medium-sized|TRBD1
ATSDNTGAYGYT
>TRBJ2-7|TRBV7-3|.|TRBD1
ASNPGQVDHEQY
>TRBJ2-7|TRBV3-1/TRBV3-2|once|TRBD2
ASSPRGGYNEQY
>TRBJ1-2|TRBV5-1|once|TRBD1
ASSFFDREFEGYT
>TRBJ2-3|TRBV9|.|.
ASSVDGVSTDTQY
>TRBJ1-1|TRBV3-1/TRBV3-2|once|.
ASSQGTFEAF
>TRBJ2-2|TRBV27|.|TRBD1
ASGRTGGTGELF
>TRBJ2-7|TRBV18|.|.
ASSPNTSEKKQDYEQY
>TRBJ2-1|TRBV9|.|.
ASTKTGSSYNEQF
>TRBJ1-5|TRBV28|few|.
ASSLLHGGYDQPQH
>TRBJ2-7|TRBV12-3/TRBV12-4|.|.
ASSLGAPYEQY
>TRBJ2-3|TRBV18|.|TRBD1
ASSRTGSTDTQY
>TRBJ2-3|TRBV24-1|few|TRBD2
ATRDDSGGADTQY
>TRBJ1-2|TRBV2|.|TRBD1
ASRPTGGGYT
>TRBJ1-1|TRBV5-1|.|.
ASSLGGGRPEAF
>TRBJ2-5|TRBV6-5|.|.
ASSQGLVSQETQY
>TRBJ1-2|TRBV7-8|.|.
ASSPDRSYGYT